The source of this TCR beta chain is a study of a mutant IDH1 vaccine in newly diagnosed glioma. The wider study: The vaccination schedule gave patients eight doses in weeks 1, 3, 5, 7, 11, 15, 19 and 23. First vaccine doses came 4-6 weeks after radiotherapy alone, or with temozolomide cycles. Averaging roughly 40 years of age, treated patients were roughly 60% male and approximately 40% female.

Time point reported: week 5, during vaccination. A 20-mer mutant IDH1 peptide at 300 ug was injected subcutaneously with topical imiquimod. As to this clone: The antigen is undetermined.

Using immunoSEQ multiplex PCR, the repertoire was profiled, and TCRdb retains in-frame clones only, with some absent. The sample records 30,000 to 40,000 clones, roughly 83% being singletons. Deletions cut 0 bases from V and 4 bases from J, with 9 bases between. The CDR3 is 14 residues long. Germline assignment: CDR1 SGHRS and CDR2 YFSETQ. The gene calls are TRBV5-1 and TRBJ2-3; D is possibly TRBD2 (6 bases). Here the sequenced sample was PBMCs, taken from a glioma patient whose treatment included an IDH1 peptide vaccine. The sequence was obtained from a man between 25 and 39 years old with glioma. The CDR3 nucleotides are TGCGCCAGCAGCTTGGTCGGGGAGGCAGATACGCAGTATTTT. It translates to CASSLVGEADTQYF. Complete variable domain (other parts from reference TRBV5-1 and TRBJ2-3): KAGVTQTPRYLIKTRGQQVTLSCSPISGHRSVSWYQQTPGQGLQFLFEYFSETQRNKGNFPGRFSGRQFSNSRSEMNVSTLELGDSALYLCASSLVGEADTQYFGPGTRLTVL.